This T cell receptor (beta chain) came from a study of blood T cell repertoires in COVID-19. The overall study: Acute and convalescent COVID-19 specimens originated in the United States, Italy and Spain. PBMCs, B-cell-depleted T cells, or T cells provided the cDNA or gDNA that made up the material.

V was clipped by 5 bases and J by 8 bases; unmatched bases: 4. Per germline, CDR1 SEHNR and CDR2 FQNEAQ (reference sequence). The CDR3 loop spans 12 amino acids. Authors' processing steps: Nucleated cell number was recorded as an estimate derived from reference gene primer amplification. Some clones are missing from TCRdb's copy, which holds only in-frame ones; the method was immunoSEQ multiplex PCR. The V and J calls and clone size are taken from that table; D and trimming were inferred from the DNA. The sample records some 300,000 clones, approximately 89% being singletons. The sequencing input was peripheral blood. This TCR was sampled from a woman in her 30s who had recovered from COVID-19. The V gene is TRBV7-9, the J gene TRBJ1-2; 8 positions match TRBD1. The CDR3, as DNA: TGTGCCAGCAGCCCAGGGGGCCTCGGCTACACCTTC. Encoded protein: CASSPGGLGYTF. The variable domain in full, with the rest retrieved from reference TRBV7-9 and TRBJ1-2, is DTGVSQNPRHKITKRGQNVTFRCDPISEHNRLYWYRQTLGQGPEFLTYFQNEAQLEKSRLLSDRFSAERPKGSFSTLEIQRTEQGDSAMYLCASSPGGLGYTFGSGTRLTVV.